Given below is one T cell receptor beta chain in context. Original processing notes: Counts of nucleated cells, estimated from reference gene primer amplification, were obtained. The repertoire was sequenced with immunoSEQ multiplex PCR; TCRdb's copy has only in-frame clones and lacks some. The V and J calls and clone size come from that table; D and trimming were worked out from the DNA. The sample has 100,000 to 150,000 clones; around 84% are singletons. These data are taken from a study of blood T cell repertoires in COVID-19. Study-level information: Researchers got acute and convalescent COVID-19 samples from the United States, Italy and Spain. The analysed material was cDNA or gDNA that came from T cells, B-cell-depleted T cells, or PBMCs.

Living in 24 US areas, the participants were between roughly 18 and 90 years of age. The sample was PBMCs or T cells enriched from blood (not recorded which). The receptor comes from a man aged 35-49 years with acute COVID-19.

The CDR3 DNA sequence: TGTGCCTGCGGAGCGACAGGGGAAGTTGGCTACACCTTC. This sequence encodes CACGATGEVGYTF. This chain links TRBV30 with TRBJ1-2; 8 nucleotides align to TRBD1. Germline CDR1 and CDR2: GTSNPN and SVGIG (reference sequence). V lost 6 bases, J lost 7 bases, and 10 bases stayed unmatched. The length of the CDR3 is 13 residues.